The clone carrying this TCR beta chain was seen at least ten times. This sample is drawn from a study of T-cell memory formation after mild COVID-19. Background on the study: TCR clusters were mostly donor specific.

Via MiXCR, TCRdb re-called the 5' RACE reads, giving one row per CDR3 protein. The sample has about 130,000 distinct CDR3 sequences; about 15% are singletons. The CDR3 has 15 residues. Germline V CDR1 and CDR2: LGHNA, YSLEER. V shed 3 bases, J shed 10 bases, and the junction held 12 bases outside the gene matches. The chain couples TRBV4-3 to TRBJ2-3; TRBD1 matches at 8 bases. The source material was PBMCs or a T cell subset sorted from them (not recorded which). This TCR came from a man younger than 30 who had mild COVID-19 (a few samples of this study predate the infection). Cell type and time point are not known. For the CDR3, the DNA is TGCGCCAGCAGCCAGTCCGGGACAGGATTTAGGGCGCAGTATTTT. Translating gives CASSQSGTGFRAQYF.